This T cell receptor (beta chain) is from a study of post-analysis software for immune sequencing data. Whole-study context: Recorded disease courses covered relapsing-remitting, secondary progressive and progressive-relapsing multiple sclerosis. Some patients had no subtype annotation.

As regards this clonotype: Its antigen is still unknown.

Each TCR beta cDNA library carried unique molecular identifiers. MiXCR was run by TCRdb on the PCR reads, yielding one entry per CDR3 protein. The table includes roughly 540,000 distinct CDR3 sequences, approximately 31% detected once. Study findings and constraints: Compared against controls, patients with multiple sclerosis displayed significantly lower normalized Chao1 diversity. Several TRBV segments (TRBV5-6, TRBV5-1 and TRBV20-1 among them) occurred more frequently in patients than in controls. F measure clustering grouped samples strongly by preparation batch.

The CDR3 runs 16 residues. CDR1 and CDR2 from the germline V gene are MNHEY and SVGAGI. Trimming took off 7 bases at V and 5 bases at J, with 20 bases between the two ends. The chain joins TRBV6-5 to TRBJ1-4; D is perhaps TRBD1 (5 bases). What was sequenced was blood. The receptor comes from a girl aged 2-17 years with multiple sclerosis. The CDR3 DNA reads TGTGCCAGCATTACGGTCCGGGGCGCGGCGAATGAAAAACTGTTTTTT. This gives the protein CASITVRGAANEKLFF.